These 10 T cell receptor beta chains share one sample of origin, sequenced in a study of T cells in Graves' hyperthyroidism and ophthalmopathy. RNA transcripts were the template for amplifying TCR beta CDR3 regions. HTBI primers were used for first-round RT-PCR of the TCR CDR3. TCRdb used MiXCR to reprocess the multiplex PCR reads, holding one entry per CDR3 protein. Of approximately 560,000 distinct CDR3 sequences in the sample, around 45% were seen once. The sequencing input was peripheral blood or thyroid tissue (not recorded which). The receptors come from a woman aged 18-35 years with Graves' hyperthyroidism.

The CDR3 reads CSVGETGIQPQHF. The DNA for the CDR3 is TGCAGCGTTGGGGAGACAGGGATACAGCCCCAGCATTTT. The chain has TRBV29-1 and TRBJ1-5; 7 nucleotides agree with TRBD1. V shed 4 bases and J 7 bases; nucleotides not matched to a gene: 7. The CDR3 has 13 amino acids. CDR1 is SQVTM, CDR2 ANQGSEA, per germline.

This clonotype has ten or more counts. The V and J genes are TRBV7-3 and TRBJ2-5, with D possibly matching TRBD1 (7 bases). Trimming stripped 3 bases from V and 2 bases from J, with 10 bases between. This CDR3 comprises 14 residues. CDR1 and CDR2 (germline): SGHTA, FQGTGA. The CDR3 DNA reads TGTGCCAGCAGCTTCGCAGGGGGGCAAGAGACCCAGTACTTC. It is translated as CASSFAGGQETQYF.

With respect to this clonotype: The germline gene is not matched at one end of the junction; a read error may be the cause. CDR3 in amino acids: CARSETGGDEQYF. The CDR3 DNA sequence: TGTGCCAGAAGTGAGACGGGAGGGGACGAGCAGTACTTC. The V and J genes are TRBV2 and TRBJ2-7; TRBD2 agrees at 8 bases. CDR1 SNHLY and CDR2 FYNNEI come from the germline V gene. This CDR3 has 13 amino acids.

This clonotype appeared many times. This rearrangement joins TRBV10-3 to TRBJ2-7, with D perhaps given as TRBD1 or TRBD2 (5 bases each). The CDR3 covers 13 residues. The V end lost 10 bases, the J end lost 3 bases, and 16 bases lay between the germline ends. Germline V lookup: CDR1 ENHRY, CDR2 SYGVKD. CDR3: CATTGPTGYEQYF. The DNA for the CDR3 is TGTGCCACCACGGGACCGACTGGCTACGAGCAGTACTTC.

The chain's CDR3 is CASSLGQLLARAEYEQYF. The CDR3 DNA reads TGTGCCAGCAGCTTAGGACAACTCTTAGCGCGGGCCGAATACGAGCAGTACTTC. J is TRBJ2-7 and V is TRBV7-2; D possibly corresponds to TRBD2 (5 bases). Deletions cut 1 base from V and 4 bases from J, with 23 bases between. There are 18 residues in the CDR3. The V gene's germline CDR1 is SGHTA and CDR2 FQGNSA.

CDR3 in amino acids: CASRDLGAYGYTF. In nucleotides, the CDR3 is TGTGCCAGCAGAGATCTAGGAGCCTATGGCTACACCTTC. The J gene is TRBJ1-2, the V gene TRBV25-1; D call uncertain. The germline gives CDR1 MGHDK, CDR2 SYGVNS. Trimming stripped 6 bases from V and 4 bases from J, with 12 bases between. The CDR3 loop spans 13 amino acids.

This clonotype showed up just once. The rearrangement uses TRBV24-1 and TRBJ1-2; TRBD1 matches at 8 bases. The CDR3 runs to 14 residues. The ends lost 4 bases at V and 4 bases at J; junction bases unmatched: 4. Germline loops: CDR1 KGHDR, CDR2 SFDVKD. The CDR3 nucleotides read TGTGCCACCAGTGAACCGACAGGGGCCTATGGCTACACCTTC. Translated, it gives CATSEPTGAYGYTF.

The chain couples TRBV6-6 to TRBJ1-2; TRBD1 might be the D (5 bases). Germline V gene lookup returns CDR1 MNHNY and CDR2 SVGAGI (reference sequence). The CDR3 runs 13 residues. V lost 7 bases, J lost 6 bases, and 15 bases lay in between. CDR3 protein: CASTLGGVNGYTF. The CDR3 nucleotides are TGTGCCAGCACCCTCGGGGGAGTTAATGGCTACACCTTC.

This clonotype turned up a few times. The chain uses TRBV2 and TRBJ2-2, with a weak D call TRBD2 (6 bases). The CDR3 spans 15 residues. Trimming shortened V by 4 bases and J by 6 bases, and 15 bases separated the two germline ends. CDR1 and CDR2 (germline): SNHLY, FYNNEI. The CDR3 loop is CASSGIGSGAGELFF. The CDR3 DNA reads TGTGCCAGCAGTGGCATCGGGAGTGGGGCCGGGGAGCTGTTTTTT.

The CDR3 DNA is TGTGCCAGCAGGATACAGGGGAGCTCCTACGAGCAGTACTTC. It yields the protein CASRIQGSSYEQYF. This chain uses TRBV2 with TRBJ2-7; TRBD1 matches at 7 bases. The J segment lost 0 bases and the V segment lost 6 bases, leaving 5 bases of the junction unmatched. This CDR3 is 14 amino acids long. Germline CDR1 and CDR2: SNHLY and FYNNEI.